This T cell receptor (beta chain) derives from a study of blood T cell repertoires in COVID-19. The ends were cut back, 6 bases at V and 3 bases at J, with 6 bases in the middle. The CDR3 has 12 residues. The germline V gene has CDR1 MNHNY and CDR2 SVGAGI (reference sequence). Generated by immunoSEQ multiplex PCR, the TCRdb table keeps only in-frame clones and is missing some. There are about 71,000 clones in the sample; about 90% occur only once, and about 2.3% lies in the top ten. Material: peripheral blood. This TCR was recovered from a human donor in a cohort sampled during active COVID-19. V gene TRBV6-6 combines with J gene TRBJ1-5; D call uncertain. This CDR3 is CASSDFNQPQHF. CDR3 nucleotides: TGTGCCAGCAGCGACTTCAATCAGCCCCAGCATTTT.